Sequencing of this T cell receptor beta chain was carried out in a study of STAT5B mutations in CD4+ large granular lymphocyte leukemia. Findings and limits, study-wide: 8/27 top patient clones versus 2/35 control clones were TRBV06-family.

Germline V lookup: CDR1 LNHDA, CDR2 SQIVND (reference sequence). This CDR3 comprises 15 residues. V was clipped by 3 bases and J by 3 bases, with 15 bases between them. Measured with immunoSEQ multiplex PCR; TCRdb has only the in-frame clones, and not every one. Among around 31,000 clones listed, about 76% were seen once. As regards this clone: Its antigen remains unidentified.

This clonotype was sampled from a human donor in good health. Input material: CD4+ T cells from blood buffy coats. The J gene is TRBJ2-7, the V gene TRBV19; TRBD1 or TRBD2 may be the D gene (5 bases each). The CDR3 loop reads CASSISGLPNYEQYF. The CDR3 region has the DNA TGTGCCAGTAGTATTTCGGGGCTCCCGAACTACGAGCAGTACTTC.